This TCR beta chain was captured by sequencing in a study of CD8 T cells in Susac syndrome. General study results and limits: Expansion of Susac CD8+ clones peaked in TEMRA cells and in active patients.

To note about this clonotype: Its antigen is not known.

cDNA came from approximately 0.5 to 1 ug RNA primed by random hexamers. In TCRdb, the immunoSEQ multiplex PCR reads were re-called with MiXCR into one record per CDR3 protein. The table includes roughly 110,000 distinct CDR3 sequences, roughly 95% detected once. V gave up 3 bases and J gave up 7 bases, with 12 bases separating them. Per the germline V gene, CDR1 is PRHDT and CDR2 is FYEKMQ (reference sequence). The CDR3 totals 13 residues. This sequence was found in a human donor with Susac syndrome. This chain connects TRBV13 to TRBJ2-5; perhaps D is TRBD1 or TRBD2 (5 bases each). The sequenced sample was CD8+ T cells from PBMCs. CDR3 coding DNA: TGTGCCAGCAGCTTGAGGGGTGGAGGGACCCAGTACTTC. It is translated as CASSLRGGGTQYF.